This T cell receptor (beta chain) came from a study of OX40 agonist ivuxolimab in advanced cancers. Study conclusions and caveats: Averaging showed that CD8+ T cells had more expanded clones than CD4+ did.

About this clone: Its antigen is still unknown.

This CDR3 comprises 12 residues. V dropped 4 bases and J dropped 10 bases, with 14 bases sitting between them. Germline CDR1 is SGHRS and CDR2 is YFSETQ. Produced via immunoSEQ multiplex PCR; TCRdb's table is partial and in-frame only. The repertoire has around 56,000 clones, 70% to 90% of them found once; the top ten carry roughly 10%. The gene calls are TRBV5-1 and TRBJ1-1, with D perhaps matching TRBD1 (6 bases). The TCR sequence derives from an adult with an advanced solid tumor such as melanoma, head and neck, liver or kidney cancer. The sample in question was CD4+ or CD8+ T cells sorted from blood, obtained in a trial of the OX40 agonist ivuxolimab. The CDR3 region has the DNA TGCGCCAGCAGCGCCACAGGGTATGGAGCTTTCTTT. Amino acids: CASSATGYGAFF.